These 15 T cell receptor beta chains came from one sample sequenced in a study of T cell changes during pregnancy in multiple sclerosis (dated by TCRdb to about 2019). Libraries were built with the immunoSEQ multiplex PCR assay. TCRdb stores this immuneACCESS table with in-frame sequences only. Part of the clones is absent; in the studies checked, under half of the shortfall reflects unresolved V genes, and no reason is known for the rest. In all, the sample holds 42,000 or so clones, and around 92% of those were seen once. About 7.6% of the sample is held by the ten biggest clonotypes. The starting material was CD8+ T cells from peripheral blood mononuclear cells, obtained in the third trimester of pregnancy. The receptors shown here come from a female donor with multiple sclerosis, enrolled in a pregnancy study.

The chain carries TRBV5-5 and TRBJ1-4, with TRBD1 identical over 7 bases. The CDR3 is 15 residues long. Germline trimming cut 5 bases from V and 0 bases from J; bases unmatched to any gene: 4. Germline CDR1 SGHKS, CDR2 YYEKEE (reference sequence). The CDR3: CASRLTGATNEKLFF. The CDR3 region has the DNA TGTGCCAGCAGGCTAACAGGGGCAACTAATGAAAAACTGTTTTTT.

This chain uses TRBV27 with TRBJ1-2; weak D call: TRBD1 (6 bases). Germline CDR1 reads MNHEY; CDR2 reads SMNVEV (reference sequence). This CDR3 is built from 14 residues. V lost 2 bases and J 4 bases, leaving 11 bases between the germline ends. CDR3 DNA sequence: TGTGCCAGCAGTTTACAGGGGCCTAGCTATGGCTACACCTTC. It is translated as CASSLQGPSYGYTF.

The chain links TRBV28 to TRBJ2-3, with TRBD2 matching over 8 bases. The J segment lost 14 bases and the V segment lost 3 bases, leaving 7 bases of the junction unmatched. This CDR3 comprises 12 residues. From germline, CDR1 is MDHEN and CDR2 SYDVKM. CDR3 region: CASSFFGLASYF. The CDR3 coding sequence is TGTGCCAGCAGTTTTTTCGGACTAGCCTCGTATTTT.

V and J are TRBV27 and TRBJ2-1; the match to TRBD2 covers 8 bases. The J segment lost 3 bases and the V segment lost 3 bases, leaving 4 bases of the junction unmatched. This CDR3 contains 15 residues. Germline assignment: CDR1 MNHEY and CDR2 SMNVEV (reference sequence). This CDR3 reads CASSLDAGGYNEQFF. The CDR3 DNA follows: TGTGCCAGCAGTTTGGATGCGGGAGGCTACAATGAGCAGTTCTTC.

V gene TRBV4-1 combines with J gene TRBJ1-2, with 9 bases matching TRBD1. V gave up 4 bases and J gave up 6 bases; unmatched junction bases: 9. The CDR3 totals 15 residues. Germline V lookup: CDR1 MGHRA, CDR2 YSYEKL. Written as DNA, the CDR3 is TGCGCCAGCAGCCGGAGCCGGGACAGGGACGATGGCTACACCTTC. Translated, it gives CASSRSRDRDDGYTF.

The rearrangement links TRBV7-9 to TRBJ2-5; the D gene is possibly TRBD1 (5 bases). Trimming stripped 1 base from V and 1 base from J, with 22 bases between. Looked up from germline, CDR1 is SEHNR and CDR2 is FQNEAQ (reference sequence). The CDR3 sequence is 19 residues long. CDR3 in amino acids: CASSLVGRVEGVAQETQYF. CDR3 DNA: TGTGCCAGCAGCTTAGTTGGCAGGGTCGAAGGAGTTGCCCAAGAGACCCAGTACTTC.

In nucleotides, the CDR3 is TGTGCCACCAGCGGGCACAGGGAAACCGGGGAGCTGTTTTTT. Its translation: CATSGHRETGELFF. The J gene is TRBJ2-2, the V gene TRBV15; a possible D gene is TRBD1 (6 bases). The CDR3 is 14 residues long. Germline lookup yields CDR1 LNHNV and CDR2 YYDKDF (reference sequence). Trimming pared 5 bases from V and 5 bases from J, leaving 12 bases between.

The chain joins TRBV18 to TRBJ2-6, with 7 bases fitting TRBD1. Germline loops: CDR1 KGHSH, CDR2 LQKENI. J gave up 0 bases and V 1 base, and 6 bases lay outside the gene matches. There are 18 residues in the CDR3. Here the CDR3 DNA reads TGTGCCAGCTCACCACAAACAGGGGTGCTCTCTGGGGCCAACGTCCTGACTTTC. Protein: CASSPQTGVLSGANVLTF.

The rearrangement joins TRBV6-1 to TRBJ2-1; D unclear. The CDR3 runs to 12 residues. V was pared by 9 bases and J by 6 bases, with 12 bases between. CDR1 is MNHNS, CDR2 SASEGT, per germline. CDR3 in DNA: TGTGCCAGTACCCGAATTAGCAATGAGCAGTTCTTC. As protein: CASTRISNEQFF.

The chain is built from TRBV28 and TRBJ2-1, with TRBD2 matching over 7 bases. Per the germline V gene, CDR1 is MDHEN and CDR2 is SYDVKM. After removal of 6 bases from V and 8 bases from J, the junction contained 7 bases not matched to a gene. The CDR3 is 13 amino acids. DNA for the CDR3: TGTGCCAGCAGCCTCGGGGGGTGGGATGAGCAGTTCTTC. This sequence encodes CASSLGGWDEQFF.

The V gene is TRBV28, the J gene TRBJ2-1; 10 nucleotides match TRBD2. J gave up 10 bases and V 4 bases, and 10 bases lay outside the gene matches. Germline CDR1 and CDR2: MDHEN and SYDVKM. This CDR3 spans 15 amino acids. The CDR3 sequence is CASSSPLAGVNEQFF. The DNA of the CDR3 is TGTGCCAGCAGTTCCCCTCTAGCGGGAGTTAACGAGCAGTTCTTC.

The chain employs TRBV6-1 and TRBJ2-1; D is undetermined. This CDR3 region has 12 residues. CDR1 is MNHNS and CDR2 is SASEGT in the germline V gene. Trimming took 7 bases from V and 0 from J, leaving 4 bases between them. The CDR3 DNA is TGTGCCAGCACCAACTCCTACAATGAGCAGTTCTTC. Translating gives CASTNSYNEQFF.

J is TRBJ2-7 and V is TRBV2; TRBD2 is a possible D gene (5 bases). Trimming removed 6 bases from V and 2 bases from J, with 14 bases in between. The CDR3 sequence is 14 residues long. CDR1 and CDR2 from the germline V gene are SNHLY and FYNNEI. This CDR3 reads CASSSGLIAYEQYF. The CDR3 coding sequence is TGTGCCAGCAGCTCTGGACTGATTGCCTACGAGCAGTACTTC.

This clone is a singleton in its sample. The rearrangement joins TRBV7-9 to TRBJ1-1; perhaps TRBD1 as D (6 bases). CDR3 length: 15 residues. V lost 0 bases and J 3 bases, leaving 11 bases between the germline ends. CDR1 is SEHNR and CDR2 is FQNEAQ in the germline V gene (reference sequence). The CDR3 nucleotides are TGTGCCAGCAGCTTAGCGACAGGAAAGGACACTGAAGCTTTCTTT. Amino acids: CASSLATGKDTEAFF.

The rearrangement joins TRBV28 to TRBJ1-5; D perhaps matches TRBD1 (5 bases). CDR3 length: 13 amino acids. V lost 7 bases, J lost 0 bases, and 7 bases lay in between. Germline-derived CDR1 and CDR2 are MDHEN and SYDVKM. The CDR3 DNA reads TGTGCCAGCACCGGGGGTAGCAATCAGCCCCAGCATTTT. It translates to CASTGGSNQPQHF.